These T cell receptor beta chains were read from a single sample in a study of T cell changes during pregnancy in multiple sclerosis. The data were produced by immunoSEQ multiplex PCR, yet TCRdb's version contains in-frame clones alone and is incomplete. Among tens of thousands of clones, roughly 90% were seen once, and the ten largest hold about an eighth. Sequencing used CD8+ T cells from peripheral blood mononuclear cells, obtained in the first trimester of pregnancy. The receptors originated from a female donor with multiple sclerosis, enrolled in a pregnancy study. Both conserved end residues are part of each CDR3. Each record gives: J gene, D gene, V gene, clone size, CDR3 DNA, CDR3 protein. A D gene is named only where the DNA matches it firmly. Size is stated for part of the rows, as once, few or many counts, or as a class when the clone is expanded.

>TRBJ2-7|TRBD2|TRBV7-8|.
TGTGCCAGCAGCTTAGTTAGCGGGGGGATATACTACGAGCAGTACTTC
CASSLVSGGIYYEQYF
>TRBJ2-3|.|TRBV9|.
TGTGCCAGCAGCGTAGTCGGACACCTTATGGATACGCAGTATTTT
CASSVVGHLMDTQYF
>TRBJ2-7|.|TRBV6-5|.
TGTGCCAGCGCTAATGAAGCCGGGGCCTACGAGCAGTACTTC
CASANEAGAYEQYF
>TRBJ2-7|.|TRBV9|once
TGTGCCAGCAGCCCGCGGGGTTCCTACGAGCAGTACTTC
CASSPRGSYEQYF
>TRBJ2-2|.|TRBV19|.
TGTGCCAGTTGGGATCTCTGGGGGGTCGGGGAGCTGTTTTTT
CASWDLWGVGELFF
>TRBJ2-7|TRBD1|TRBV6-5|once
TGTGCCAGCAGTTACTCACAGGGGGTCCCCTTTGGGGAGCAGTACTTC
CASSYSQGVPFGEQYF
>TRBJ2-1|.|TRBV19|once
TGTGCCAGTAGTATCTCGCCACATTACTACAATGAGCAGTTCTTC
CASSISPHYYNEQFF
>TRBJ2-1|TRBD1|TRBV18|.
TGTGCCAGCTCAACCAACTCTGCAGGGGGCTTCAATGAGCAGTTCTTC
CASSTNSAGGFNEQFF
>TRBJ1-4|.|TRBV4-1|.
TGCGCCAGCAGCCCCATAGGGGCCGTGACAACTAATGAAAAACTGTTTTTT
CASSPIGAVTTNEKLFF
>TRBJ2-1|.|TRBV27|.
TGTGCCAGCAGGTCCTTGGGGACTTACTACAATGAGCAGTTCTTC
CASRSLGTYYNEQFF
>TRBJ2-3|.|TRBV5-4|.
TGTGCCAGCAGCTTGGAGGAGTTACCCACAGATACGCAGTATTTT
CASSLEELPTDTQYF
>TRBJ2-7|.|TRBV30|.
TGTGCCTGGGAAGCCGAGGGAACAAAGTACGAGCAGTACTTC
CAWEAEGTKYEQYF
>TRBJ1-1|TRBD1|TRBV27|.
TGTGCCAGCAGTTTATTTTCAGGGGGGAACACTGAAGCTTTCTTT
CASSLFSGGNTEAFF
>TRBJ1-5|TRBD1|TRBV19|.
TGTGCCACCTCGGGACAGGGGGAGCATCAGCCCCAGCATTTT
CATSGQGEHQPQHF
>TRBJ1-2|.|TRBV6-1|.
TGTGCCAGCAGTAGCCTGGGGGGGAGTTATGGCTACACCTTC
CASSSLGGSYGYTF
>TRBJ1-1|.|TRBV27|.
TGTGCCAGCAGTTTCGGACTGACGAACACTGAAGCTTTCTTT
CASSFGLTNTEAFF
>TRBJ2-5|TRBD1|TRBV5-6|.
TGTGCCAGCAGCTCACCGGGACAGCCAGGGGAGACCCAGTACTTC
CASSSPGQPGETQYF
>TRBJ2-1|TRBD1|TRBV27|.
TGTGCCAGCAGTTTAAAGGGACAGCATCTTAAGTTCTACAATGAGCAGTTCTTC
CASSLKGQHLKFYNEQFF
>TRBJ1-1|.|TRBV19|.
TGTGCCAGTATGGAGGGCGGTACTGAAGCTTTCTTT
CASMEGGTEAFF
>TRBJ1-1|.|TRBV25-1|.
TGTGCCAGCAGTGAATGGGGGGGCAGCGAGAACACTGAAGCTTTCTTT
CASSEWGGSENTEAFF
>TRBJ1-4|.|TRBV9|.
TGTGCCAGCAGCGCCGGGGGACTTAATGAAAAACTGTTTTTT
CASSAGGLNEKLFF
>TRBJ2-5|.|TRBV7-8|.
TGTGCCAGCAGCTACCTTAATCTATTGGAGGAGACCCAGTACTTC
CASSYLNLLEETQYF
>TRBJ2-5|.|TRBV7-6|.
TGTGCCAGCAGCCCAGGGGACAAAGAGACCCAGTACTTC
CASSPGDKETQYF
>TRBJ2-6|.|TRBV11-1|.
TGTGCCAGCAGCATAGACAGGAGCTCTGGGGCCAACGTCCTGACTTTC
CASSIDRSSGANVLTF
>TRBJ2-4|TRBD1|TRBV2|.
TGTGCCAGCCTTGGGACAGGAAACATTCAGTACTTC
CASLGTGNIQYF
>TRBJ2-7|TRBD1|TRBV27|.
TGTGCCAGCAGTCAAACAGGGGATGCGGCCGAGCAGTACTTC
CASSQTGDAAEQYF
>TRBJ1-5|.|TRBV11-2|once
TGTGCCAGCAGCTTTAGCAGCAATCAGCCCCAGCATTTT
CASSFSSNQPQHF
>TRBJ1-5|TRBD1|TRBV2|once
TGTGCCAGCAGTACGGACAGGGGGCAGGGACAGCCCCAGCATTTT
CASSTDRGQGQPQHF
>TRBJ2-1|.|TRBV6-1|.
TGTGCCAGCAGTGAAGCAGGACTTGACTACAATGAGCAGTTCTTC
CASSEAGLDYNEQFF
>TRBJ1-1|.|TRBV7-6|.
TGTGCCAGCAGCTCAACAGGGTCTGAAGCTTTCTTT
CASSSTGSEAFF
>TRBJ1-4|.|TRBV2|.
TGTGCCAGCAGTGAAGCGCTGGGGACACCGACAACTAATGAAAAACTGTTTTTT
CASSEALGTPTTNEKLFF
>TRBJ1-2|.|TRBV5-6|.
TGTGCCAGCAGGACCCTTACAGGAGGGCCTGGCTACACCTTC
CASRTLTGGPGYTF
>TRBJ1-3|.|TRBV28|.
TGTGCCAGCAGTTTCTGGCGGAGTGTTAACACCATATATTTT
CASSFWRSVNTIYF
>TRBJ2-1|TRBD2|TRBV2|.
TGTGCCAGCAGCCCCCCGGGACTAGCGGGCTATTATGAGCAGTTCTTC
CASSPPGLAGYYEQFF
>TRBJ2-7|.|TRBV5-8|.
TGTGCCAGCAGCTTCACGGTTAGGGGCCAGGAGTACTACGAGCAGTACTTC
CASSFTVRGQEYYEQYF
>TRBJ2-1|TRBD2|TRBV12-5|.
TGTGCTAGTGGTTTGGTACGTACTAGCGGGGACCAATACAATGAGCAGTTCTTC
CASGLVRTSGDQYNEQFF
>TRBJ2-7|TRBD1|TRBV7-8|.
TGTGTTTCACACCCCGGGACAGGGGGCGTTTGGGGAGGGCAGTACTTC
CVSHPGTGGVWGGQYF
>TRBJ2-7|TRBD1|TRBV5-4|.
TGTGCCAGCAGCTCCGGGACAGGGGTTTACGAGCAGTACTTC
CASSSGTGVYEQYF
>TRBJ2-1|.|TRBV6-1|.
TGTGCCAGCATTAATTTAGCCAATGAGCAGTTCTTC
CASINLANEQFF
>TRBJ2-2|.|TRBV27|.
TGTGCCAGCAGTCCCTACACCGGGGAGCTGTTTTTT
CASSPYTGELFF
>TRBJ1-4|.|TRBV6-4|.
TGTGCCAGCAGTGAAAACGAGTCGACTAATGAAAAACTGTTTTTT
CASSENESTNEKLFF